The rows below give T cell receptor beta chains drawn from one sample of a study of blood T cell repertoires in COVID-19. TCRdb's table, derived via immunoSEQ multiplex PCR, lists solely in-frame clones and lacks some. Here the sample spans 650,000 to 800,000 clones, over 80% being singletons. The sample consisted of peripheral blood. These TCRs come from a woman aged 18 to 35 with acute or convalescent COVID-19. The CDR3 runs from the conserved cysteine through the conserved F or W. A D gene is named only where the DNA matches it firmly. Rows may omit the clone size; those that give it use once, few, many or a size class.

CDR3 DNA: TGTGCCAGCAGTTACGGGTTAGCGGCCATTCAAGAGACCCAGTACTTC
CDR3 protein: CASSYGLAAIQETQYF
V gene: TRBV6-5
J gene: TRBJ2-5
clone size: -
D gene: -

CDR3 DNA: TGCGCCAGCAGCCCGGGGTATGACACAATGTACGAGCAGTACTTC
CDR3 protein: CASSPGYDTMYEQYF
V gene: TRBV5-1
J gene: TRBJ2-7
clone size: few
D gene: -

CDR3 DNA: TGCGCCAGCAGCTTGGAGTGGGCTTACGAGCAGTACTTC
CDR3 protein: CASSLEWAYEQYF
V gene: TRBV5-1
J gene: TRBJ2-7
clone size: -
D gene: -

CDR3 DNA: TGTGCCACCAGCAGGGGGGACAGGGGATTAGCGGACACCATATATTTT
CDR3 protein: CATSRGDRGLADTIYF
V gene: TRBV15
J gene: TRBJ1-3
clone size: -
D gene: TRBD1

CDR3 DNA: TGCGCCAGCAGCATACAGAACGATCAGCCCCAGCATTTT
CDR3 protein: CASSIQNDQPQHF
V gene: TRBV10-1
J gene: TRBJ1-5
clone size: -
D gene: -

CDR3 DNA: TGTGCCAGCAGAGTGACAGGGGTTAACACTGAAGCTTTCTTT
CDR3 protein: CASRVTGVNTEAFF
V gene: TRBV2
J gene: TRBJ1-1
clone size: -
D gene: TRBD1

CDR3 DNA: TGCGCCAGCAGCCCCGCCCGGCGGTCGGTGGCACCCCTCCACTTT
CDR3 protein: CASSPARRSVAPLHF
V gene: TRBV5-1
J gene: TRBJ1-6
clone size: -
D gene: -

CDR3 DNA: TGTGCCAGCAGCCAAGATTCCCCAGTCTCTGGAAACACCATATATTTT
CDR3 protein: CASSQDSPVSGNTIYF
V gene: TRBV3-1/TRBV3-2
J gene: TRBJ1-3
clone size: -
D gene: -

CDR3 DNA: TGTGCCAGTAGTGGCCCGACAGGGAGCGGCACCGGGGAGCTGTTTTTT
CDR3 protein: CASSGPTGSGTGELFF
V gene: TRBV19
J gene: TRBJ2-2
clone size: -
D gene: TRBD1

CDR3 DNA: TGTGCCAGCAGCTCGATAGACAGGATACTCTACGAGCAGTACTTC
CDR3 protein: CASSSIDRILYEQYF
V gene: TRBV5-6
J gene: TRBJ2-7
clone size: -
D gene: -

CDR3 DNA: TGTGCCAGCAGCCCCAGCGGGGGGGAAGAGACCCAGTACTTC
CDR3 protein: CASSPSGGEETQYF
V gene: TRBV7-2
J gene: TRBJ2-5
clone size: -
D gene: TRBD2

CDR3 DNA: TGTGCCAGCAGCTTTCCTAGCGGGAGCTACGAGCAGTACTTC
CDR3 protein: CASSFPSGSYEQYF
V gene: TRBV5-6
J gene: TRBJ2-7
clone size: -
D gene: TRBD2

CDR3 DNA: TGTGCCAGCAGCTTCGGGGACTCCTACGAGCAGTACTTC
CDR3 protein: CASSFGDSYEQYF
V gene: TRBV5-6
J gene: TRBJ2-7
clone size: few
D gene: -

CDR3 DNA: TGTGCCAGTAGTCGGACAGACTTAGACAGCAATGAGCAGTTCTTC
CDR3 protein: CASSRTDLDSNEQFF
V gene: TRBV19
J gene: TRBJ2-1
clone size: -
D gene: -

CDR3 DNA: TGTGCCAGCAGCTTATACAGGGAGACCGAAGCTTTCTTT
CDR3 protein: CASSLYRETEAFF
V gene: TRBV7-9
J gene: TRBJ1-1
clone size: -
D gene: -

CDR3 DNA: TGTGCCAGCAGTCCAACTAGCGGGGGGTACAATGAGCAGTTCTTC
CDR3 protein: CASSPTSGGYNEQFF
V gene: TRBV7-3
J gene: TRBJ2-1
clone size: -
D gene: TRBD2

CDR3 DNA: TGCAGCGTTCGATCCCGGGACAGAAGTGGCTACACCTTC
CDR3 protein: CSVRSRDRSGYTF
V gene: TRBV29-1
J gene: TRBJ1-2
clone size: -
D gene: TRBD1

CDR3 DNA: TGTGCCAGTCTGAGGACGCAAGGAGGTAATTCACCCCTCCACTTT
CDR3 protein: CASLRTQGGNSPLHF
V gene: TRBV5-6
J gene: TRBJ1-6
clone size: -
D gene: -

CDR3 DNA: TGTGCCAGCAGCCAAGCAGGCTCGGTTGACAGGGACTATGGCTACACCTTC
CDR3 protein: CASSQAGSVDRDYGYTF
V gene: TRBV3-1/TRBV3-2
J gene: TRBJ1-2
clone size: -
D gene: TRBD1

CDR3 DNA: TGTGCCAGCAGCCTCAGGGGACAGGGTAGTGCTCAGCCCCAGCATTTT
CDR3 protein: CASSLRGQGSAQPQHF
V gene: TRBV28
J gene: TRBJ1-5
clone size: -
D gene: TRBD1

CDR3 DNA: TGTGCCAGCAGCTCTTGGGTAGCCGGGGCCAACGTCCTGACTTTC
CDR3 protein: CASSSWVAGANVLTF
V gene: TRBV6-5
J gene: TRBJ2-6
clone size: few
D gene: -

CDR3 DNA: TGTGCCAGCAGCCTACTCCCAGGGGTACCCCCAACTAATGAAAAACTGTTTTTT
CDR3 protein: CASSLLPGVPPTNEKLFF
V gene: TRBV11-2
J gene: TRBJ1-4
clone size: -
D gene: -

CDR3 DNA: TGTGCCAGCAGTTTAAGCTCAGGCCTCTACGAGCAGTACTTC
CDR3 protein: CASSLSSGLYEQYF
V gene: TRBV27
J gene: TRBJ2-7
clone size: once
D gene: -

CDR3 DNA: TGTGCCAGCAGACCCGTTTTGTATAAGAATCGACATGCGAACACCGGGGAGCTGTTTTTT
CDR3 protein: CASRPVLYKNRHANTGELFF
V gene: TRBV7-8
J gene: TRBJ2-2
clone size: -
D gene: -

CDR3 DNA: TGTGCCAGCAGCTATCGGAGGGGGCGCAGAACTGAAGCTTTCTTT
CDR3 protein: CASSYRRGRRTEAFF
V gene: TRBV7-2
J gene: TRBJ1-1
clone size: -
D gene: TRBD1

CDR3 DNA: TGTGCCAGCAGTTTATTGTGGGCCACCAGGACCGGGGAGCTGTTTTTT
CDR3 protein: CASSLLWATRTGELFF
V gene: TRBV27
J gene: TRBJ2-2
clone size: -
D gene: -

CDR3 DNA: TGTGCCAGTAGTCCCCGGACAGGGGCGGACTATGGCTACACCTTC
CDR3 protein: CASSPRTGADYGYTF
V gene: TRBV19
J gene: TRBJ1-2
clone size: -
D gene: TRBD1

CDR3 DNA: TGTGCCAGCAGGGAGACTAGCGGAGTCAACAATGAGCAGTTCTTC
CDR3 protein: CASRETSGVNNEQFF
V gene: TRBV2
J gene: TRBJ2-1
clone size: -
D gene: TRBD2

CDR3 DNA: TGTGCCAGCAGCGTAGCGGGAGGGTCGGCTTTCTTT
CDR3 protein: CASSVAGGSAFF
V gene: TRBV9
J gene: TRBJ1-1
clone size: -
D gene: -

CDR3 DNA: TGTGCCATCAGTGAGTCGCGGGACAGCCCCTATGGCTACACCTTC
CDR3 protein: CAISESRDSPYGYTF
V gene: TRBV10-3
J gene: TRBJ1-2
clone size: few
D gene: TRBD1

CDR3 DNA: TGCGCCAGCAGACAAGGAACAGGGTTCGGAGGCTACACCTTC
CDR3 protein: CASRQGTGFGGYTF
V gene: TRBV5-1
J gene: TRBJ1-2
clone size: -
D gene: -

CDR3 DNA: TGTGCCAGCAGCTTAGGCGGACAGCATTCACCCCTCCACTTT
CDR3 protein: CASSLGGQHSPLHF
V gene: TRBV7-8
J gene: TRBJ1-6
clone size: -
D gene: -

CDR3 DNA: TGTGCCAGCAGCTCAGCGACTGGGTATGGCTACACCTTC
CDR3 protein: CASSSATGYGYTF
V gene: TRBV7-2
J gene: TRBJ1-2
clone size: -
D gene: -

CDR3 DNA: TGTGCCAGCAGTCTACCCACTGGGACACCGAACACCGGGGAGCTGTTTTTT
CDR3 protein: CASSLPTGTPNTGELFF
V gene: TRBV6-6
J gene: TRBJ2-2
clone size: once
D gene: -

CDR3 DNA: TGTGCCAGCTCACCATTTTGGACAGGGGAATCTGGACCCCTCCACTTT
CDR3 protein: CASSPFWTGESGPLHF
V gene: TRBV18
J gene: TRBJ1-6
clone size: -
D gene: TRBD1

CDR3 DNA: TGTGCCACCAGTCCGGGATATAACACTGAAGCTTTCTTT
CDR3 protein: CATSPGYNTEAFF
V gene: TRBV24-1
J gene: TRBJ1-1
clone size: -
D gene: -

CDR3 DNA: TGTGCCAGTAGTATAAGGACAGAAAACTACGAGCAGTACTTC
CDR3 protein: CASSIRTENYEQYF
V gene: TRBV19
J gene: TRBJ2-7
clone size: -
D gene: -

CDR3 DNA: TGTGCCAGCAGCCGAGCGGGGAGCTACAATGAGCAGTTCTTC
CDR3 protein: CASSRAGSYNEQFF
V gene: TRBV6-6
J gene: TRBJ2-1
clone size: -
D gene: TRBD2

CDR3 DNA: TGTGCCAGCAGTTACTCGGCCGGGAACACCATATATTTT
CDR3 protein: CASSYSAGNTIYF
V gene: TRBV6-5
J gene: TRBJ1-3
clone size: -
D gene: -

CDR3 DNA: TGTGCCAGCAGTGAAGAGGAGGCGGGGGCCTCCTACGAGCAGTACTTC
CDR3 protein: CASSEEEAGASYEQYF
V gene: TRBV2
J gene: TRBJ2-7
clone size: -
D gene: -

CDR3 DNA: TGTGCCAGCAGCGTAGGGACAGGGCTAGGCGAGCAGTACTTC
CDR3 protein: CASSVGTGLGEQYF
V gene: TRBV9
J gene: TRBJ2-7
clone size: -
D gene: TRBD1

CDR3 DNA: TGCAGTGCTAGTGGACAGTCGAACACTGAAGCTTTCTTT
CDR3 protein: CSASGQSNTEAFF
V gene: TRBV20-1
J gene: TRBJ1-1
clone size: -
D gene: -

CDR3 DNA: TGTGCCAGTAGACGCAGGACAGGCGCCCCTGAAGCTTTCTTT
CDR3 protein: CASRRRTGAPEAFF
V gene: TRBV19
J gene: TRBJ1-1
clone size: -
D gene: TRBD1

CDR3 DNA: TGTGCCAGCAGCTCCCATCTTGACAGACCAAATTCACCCCTCCACTTT
CDR3 protein: CASSSHLDRPNSPLHF
V gene: TRBV6-2/TRBV6-3
J gene: TRBJ1-6
clone size: -
D gene: -

CDR3 DNA: TGTGCCAGCTCTCAAAGGACAGCTTTGAACACTGAAGCTTTCTTT
CDR3 protein: CASSQRTALNTEAFF
V gene: TRBV18
J gene: TRBJ1-1
clone size: -
D gene: -

CDR3 DNA: TGCAGCGTTGGTATGGGGGGGGGTAACAATCAGCCCCAGCATTTT
CDR3 protein: CSVGMGGGNNQPQHF
V gene: TRBV29-1
J gene: TRBJ1-5
clone size: -
D gene: -

CDR3 DNA: TGTGCCTGGAGTGTACCGGGGGGCGGTAGCCCTGAAGCTTTCTTT
CDR3 protein: CAWSVPGGGSPEAFF
V gene: TRBV30
J gene: TRBJ1-1
clone size: -
D gene: -

CDR3 DNA: TGTGCCAGCAGCCCCGACAGGGGGTGGTACGAGCAGTACTTC
CDR3 protein: CASSPDRGWYEQYF
V gene: TRBV7-2
J gene: TRBJ2-7
clone size: -
D gene: TRBD1